Each of the 2 T cell receptor beta chains below was sequenced from the same sample in a study of shared clonotypes between healthy human individuals. Clones were read by immunoSEQ multiplex PCR, and TCRdb kept only the in-frame ones, dropping some. Of about 1.1 million clones listed, approximately 80% are singletons. Sequencing input: memory CD4+ T cells from PBMCs. The sample's subset: CD45RA-negative fraction. Receptors originate from a man between 18 and 29 years old in good health. Some clones in this sample may be carry-over from other donors' samples.

Comment on this clone: A much larger clone sits a single nucleotide away, making a read error possible. The identical CDR3 is also encoded by other nucleotide sequences in the sample. This chain joins TRBV2 and TRBJ1-1; D is ambiguous. There are 12 residues in the CDR3. Germline V gives CDR1 SNHLY, CDR2 FYNNEI. V shed 4 bases and J shed 4 bases, with 7 bases lying between them. This CDR3 is CASSGGGTEAFF. In nucleotides, the CDR3 is TGTGCCAGCAGTGGAGGTGGCACTGAAGCTTTCTTT.

The rearrangement links TRBV5-1 to TRBJ2-2; D is perhaps TRBD2 (6 bases). In germline, CDR1 is SGHRS, CDR2 YFSETQ. The CDR3 is 16 residues long. V lost 4 bases to trimming and J lost 3 bases, with 16 bases between them. The CDR3 bases are TGCGCCAGCAGCCCTGGGACTCTTTCTTACACCGGGGAGCTGTTTTTT. It codes for CASSPGTLSYTGELFF.